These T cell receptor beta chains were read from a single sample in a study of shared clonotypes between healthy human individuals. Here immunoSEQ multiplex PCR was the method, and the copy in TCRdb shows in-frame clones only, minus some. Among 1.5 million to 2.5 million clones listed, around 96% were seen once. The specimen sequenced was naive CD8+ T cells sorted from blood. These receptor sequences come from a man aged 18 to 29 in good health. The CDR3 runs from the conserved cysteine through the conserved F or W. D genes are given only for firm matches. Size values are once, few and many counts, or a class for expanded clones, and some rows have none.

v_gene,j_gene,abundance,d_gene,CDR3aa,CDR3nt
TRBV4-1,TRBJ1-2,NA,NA,CASSQAPLGGSDTF,TGCGCCAGCAGCCAAGCCCCTTTAGGAGGCTCTGACACCTTC
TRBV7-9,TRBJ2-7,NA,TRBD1,CASSGSRDRGYEQYF,TGTGCCAGCAGCGGATCCCGGGACAGGGGTTACGAGCAGTACTTC
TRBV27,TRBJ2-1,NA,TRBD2,CASTTGLAGGFEQFF,TGTGCCAGCACCACAGGACTAGCGGGGGGTTTTGAGCAGTTCTTC
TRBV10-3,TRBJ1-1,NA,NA,CAISETGKGTEAFF,TGTGCCATCAGTGAGACCGGGAAGGGGACTGAAGCTTTCTTT
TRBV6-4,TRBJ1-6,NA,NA,CASSLSKGQDNSPLHF,TGTGCCAGCAGTCTCAGCAAGGGACAAGATAATTCACCCCTCCACTTT
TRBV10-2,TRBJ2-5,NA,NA,CASSPPGTGLEETQYF,TGCGCCAGCAGTCCTCCCGGGACGGGGCTGGAGGAGACCCAGTACTTC
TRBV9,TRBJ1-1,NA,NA,CASSVGGGSEAFF,TGTGCCAGCAGCGTGGGCGGTGGAAGTGAAGCTTTCTTT
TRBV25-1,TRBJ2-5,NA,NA,CASSVGQRQETQYF,TGTGCCAGCAGTGTCGGACAGCGGCAAGAGACCCAGTACTTC
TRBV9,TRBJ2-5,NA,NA,CASSVDGALWETQYF,TGTGCCAGCAGCGTAGATGGAGCACTCTGGGAGACCCAGTACTTC
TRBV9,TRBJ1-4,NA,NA,CASSPSGGSGEKLFF,TGTGCCAGCAGCCCCTCCGGGGGCTCTGGTGAAAAACTGTTTTTT
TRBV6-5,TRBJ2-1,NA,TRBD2,CASSGGAYNEQFF,TGTGCTAGCAGCGGGGGGGCGTACAATGAGCAGTTCTTC
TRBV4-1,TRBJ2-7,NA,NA,CASSQDPGLSYEQYF,TGCGCCAGCAGCCAAGATCCGGGACTCTCCTACGAGCAGTACTTC
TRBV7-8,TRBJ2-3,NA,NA,CASSSFLGNTQYF,TGTGCCAGCAGCTCATTCCTTGGCAATACGCAGTATTTT
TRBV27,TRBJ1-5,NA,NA,CASSLVYGDRNQPQHF,TGTGCCAGCAGTTTAGTCTACGGGGACCGTAATCAGCCCCAGCATTTT
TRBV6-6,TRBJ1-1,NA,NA,CASSPFTEATEAFF,TGTGCCAGCAGCCCCTTTACAGAGGCCACTGAAGCTTTCTTT
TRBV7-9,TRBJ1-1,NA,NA,CASSLAGTEAFF,TGTGCCAGCAGCTTAGCCGGAACTGAAGCTTTCTTT
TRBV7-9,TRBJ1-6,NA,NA,CASSFGVSSYNSPLHF,TGTGCCAGCAGCTTCGGGGTTAGCTCCTATAATTCACCCCTCCACTTT
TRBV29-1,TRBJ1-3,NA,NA,CSVADTGSSGNTIYF,TGCAGCGTTGCTGACACAGGGAGCTCTGGAAACACCATATATTTT
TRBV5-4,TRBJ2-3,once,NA,CASSLVGGSDTQYF,TGTGCCAGCAGCTTGGTTGGAGGTTCAGATACGCAGTATTTT
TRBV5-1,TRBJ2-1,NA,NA,CASRPLRFDEQFF,TGCGCCAGCAGGCCACTTAGATTCGATGAGCAGTTCTTC
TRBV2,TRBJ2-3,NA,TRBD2,CASSGWTSGYTDTQYF,TGTGCCAGCAGTGGTTGGACTAGCGGATACACAGATACGCAGTATTTT
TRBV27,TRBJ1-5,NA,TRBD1,CASSLRQGNQPQHF,TGTGCCAGCAGTCTTCGACAGGGAAATCAGCCCCAGCATTTT
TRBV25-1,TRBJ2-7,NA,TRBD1,CASSAGQGATYEQYF,TGTGCCAGCAGTGCCGGACAGGGTGCCACCTACGAGCAGTACTTC
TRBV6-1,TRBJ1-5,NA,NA,CASSEGPVEPQHF,TGTGCCAGCAGTGAAGGACCGGTCGAGCCCCAGCATTTT
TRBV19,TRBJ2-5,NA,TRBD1,CASSRDRESGTQYF,TGTGCCAGTAGTAGGGACAGAGAATCTGGGACCCAGTACTTC
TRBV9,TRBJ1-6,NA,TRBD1,CASSVADRDAGGYNSPLHF,TGTGCCAGCAGCGTAGCGGACAGGGACGCGGGTGGCTATAATTCACCCCTCCACTTT
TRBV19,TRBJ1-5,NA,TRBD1,CASRSGQGDPNQPQHF,TGTGCCAGTAGATCCGGACAGGGAGACCCCAATCAGCCCCAGCATTTT
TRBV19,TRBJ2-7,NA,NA,CASSFDRNLLYEQYF,TGTGCCAGTAGTTTTGACAGGAACCTCTTATACGAGCAGTACTTC
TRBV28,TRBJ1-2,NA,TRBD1,CASSLRSLYSPTGYGYTF,TGTGCCAGCAGTTTGAGGTCCCTTTATTCGCCGACAGGGTACGGCTACACCTTC
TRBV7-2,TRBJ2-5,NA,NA,CASSFGNQETQYF,TGTGCCAGCAGCTTTGGGAACCAAGAGACCCAGTACTTC
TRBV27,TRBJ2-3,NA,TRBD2,CASSLSPSGDPTDTQYF,TGTGCCAGCAGTTTATCTCCGAGCGGGGACCCCACAGATACGCAGTATTTT
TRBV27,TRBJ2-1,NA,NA,CASSPGRSSYNEQFF,TGTGCCAGCAGTCCAGGCAGGAGCTCCTACAATGAGCAGTTCTTC
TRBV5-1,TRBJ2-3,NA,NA,CASSLGPTDTQYF,TGCGCCAGCAGCCTGGGGCCCACAGATACGCAGTATTTT
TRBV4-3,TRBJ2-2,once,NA,CASSQDLRDLVDTGELFF,TGCGCCAGCAGCCAAGATCTAAGGGATCTAGTCGACACCGGGGAGCTGTTTTTT
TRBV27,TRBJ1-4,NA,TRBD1,CASSSLGTDLAKLFF,TGTGCCAGCAGTTCATTAGGGACAGATTTAGCAAAACTGTTTTTT
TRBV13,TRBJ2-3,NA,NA,CASSLFMSADPSTDTQYF,TGTGCCAGCAGCTTATTTATGTCCGCGGACCCTAGCACAGATACGCAGTATTTT
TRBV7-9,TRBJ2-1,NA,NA,CASSLPEGSYNEQFF,TGTGCCAGCAGCTTACCGGAGGGGTCCTACAATGAGCAGTTCTTC
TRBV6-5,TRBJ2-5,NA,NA,CASSYAGAKETQYF,TGTGCCAGCAGTTATGCGGGGGCGAAAGAGACCCAGTACTTC
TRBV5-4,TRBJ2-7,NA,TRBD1,CASRSDRDPSYEQYF,TGTGCCAGCAGATCAGACAGGGACCCTTCCTACGAGCAGTACTTC
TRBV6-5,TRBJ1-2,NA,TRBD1,CASSYSGQGRRGYTF,TGTGCCAGCAGTTACTCGGGACAGGGGAGGAGAGGCTACACCTTC
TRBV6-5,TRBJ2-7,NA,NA,CATKADSGSYEQYF,TGTGCCACAAAGGCGGACAGCGGTTCCTACGAGCAGTACTTC
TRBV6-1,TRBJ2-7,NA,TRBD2,CAIRLAGGVEQYF,TGTGCCATCCGACTAGCGGGAGGGGTAGAGCAGTACTTC
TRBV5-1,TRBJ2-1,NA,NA,CASSDSPPSSYNEQFF,TGCGCCAGCAGCGATTCCCCCCCAAGCTCCTACAATGAGCAGTTCTTC
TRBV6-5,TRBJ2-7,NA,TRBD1,CASSGQGGEQYF,TGTGCCAGCAGTGGACAGGGGGGCGAGCAGTACTTC
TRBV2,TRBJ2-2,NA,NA,CASTDPPNTGELFF,TGTGCCAGCACCGACCCACCGAACACCGGGGAGCTGTTTTTT
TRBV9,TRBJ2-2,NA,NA,CASSREGTTGELFF,TGTGCCAGCTCAAGAGAGGGTACCACCGGGGAGCTGTTTTTT
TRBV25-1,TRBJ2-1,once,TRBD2,CASIPSSGLIYNEQFF,TGTGCCAGCATCCCTTCTAGCGGGCTTATTTACAATGAGCAGTTCTTC
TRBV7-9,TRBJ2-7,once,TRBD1,CASSLVGTGVEQYF,TGTGCCAGCAGCTTAGTCGGGACAGGGGTCGAGCAGTACTTC